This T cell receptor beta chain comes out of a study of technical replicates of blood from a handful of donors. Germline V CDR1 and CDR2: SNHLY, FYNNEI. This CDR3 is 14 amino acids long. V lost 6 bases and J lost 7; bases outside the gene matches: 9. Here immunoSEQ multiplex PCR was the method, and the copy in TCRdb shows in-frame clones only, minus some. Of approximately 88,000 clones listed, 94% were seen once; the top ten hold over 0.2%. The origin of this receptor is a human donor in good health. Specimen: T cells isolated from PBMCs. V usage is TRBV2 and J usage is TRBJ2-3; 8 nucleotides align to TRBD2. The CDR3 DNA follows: TGTGCCAGCAGAATCGGCGGGGGGTTAAATACGCAGTATTTT. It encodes CASRIGGGLNTQYF.